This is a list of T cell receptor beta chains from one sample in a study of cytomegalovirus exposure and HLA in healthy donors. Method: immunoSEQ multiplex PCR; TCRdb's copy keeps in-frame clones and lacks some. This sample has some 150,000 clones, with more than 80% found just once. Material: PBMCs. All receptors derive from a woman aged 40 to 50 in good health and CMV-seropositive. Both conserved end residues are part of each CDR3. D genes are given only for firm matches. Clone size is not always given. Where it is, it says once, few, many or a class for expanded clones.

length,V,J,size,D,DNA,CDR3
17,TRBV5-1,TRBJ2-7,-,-,TGCGCCAGCAGCTTGGCCGGTCCTTCCGTAAATTCGTTCGAGCAGTACTTC,CASSLAGPSVNSFEQYF
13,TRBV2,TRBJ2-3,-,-,TGTGCCTCCCGGGAGATCTTCACAGATACGCAGTATTTT,CASREIFTDTQYF
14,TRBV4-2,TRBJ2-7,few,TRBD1,TGTGCCAGCAGTGACAGGGGGAAGGGGTACGAGCAGTACTTC,CASSDRGKGYEQYF
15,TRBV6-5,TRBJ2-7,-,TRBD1,TGTGCCAGCAGTAAATGGGGACAGCCCATCTACGAGCAGTACTTC,CASSKWGQPIYEQYF
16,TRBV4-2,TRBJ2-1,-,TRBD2,TGTGCCAGCAGCCAAGTGGCAGCGGGAGGATACAATGAGCAGTTCTTC,CASSQVAAGGYNEQFF
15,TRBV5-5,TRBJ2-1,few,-,TGTGCCAGCAGCTTGGGGCTAACTAGCCTCAATGAGCAGTTCTTC,CASSLGLTSLNEQFF
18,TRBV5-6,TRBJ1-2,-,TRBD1,TGTGCCAGCAGCTTCCCCACTCCAGGGGGCTTCTCTGGCTATGGCTACACCTTC,CASSFPTPGGFSGYGYTF
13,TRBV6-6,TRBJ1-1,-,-,TGTGCCAGCAGTTACACAGCTGGCGCTGAAGCTTTCTTT,CASSYTAGAEAFF
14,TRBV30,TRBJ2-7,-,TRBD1,TGTGCCTGGAATCCCGGGACAGTTGCCTACGAGCAGTACTTC,CAWNPGTVAYEQYF
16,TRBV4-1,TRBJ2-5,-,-,TGCGCCAGCAGCCAAGATTCGGGGAGTTACCAAGAGACCCAGTACTTC,CASSQDSGSYQETQYF
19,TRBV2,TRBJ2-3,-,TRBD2,TGTGCCAGCAGTATCGGACTAGCCTGGGAGGGCCGAATAGCAGATACGCAGTATTTT,CASSIGLAWEGRIADTQYF
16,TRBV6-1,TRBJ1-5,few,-,TGTGCCAGCAGTGATACTCGACAAACCCCCTATCAGCCCCAGCATTTT,CASSDTRQTPYQPQHF
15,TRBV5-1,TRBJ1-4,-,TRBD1,TGCGCCAGCAGCTTGAGGACAGGCGGAGGTGAAAAACTGTTTTTT,CASSLRTGGGEKLFF
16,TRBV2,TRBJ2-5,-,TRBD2,TGTGCCAGCAGGTTTTCCGGGGGGGCCGAGAGAGAGACCCAGTACTTC,CASRFSGGAERETQYF
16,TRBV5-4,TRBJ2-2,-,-,TGTGCCAGCAGCTCAAGTACCAAAGCGGCCACCGGGGAGCTGTTTTTT,CASSSSTKAATGELFF
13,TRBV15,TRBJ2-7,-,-,TGTGCCACCAGCAGAGAGGACAAATACGAGCAGTACTTC,CATSREDKYEQYF
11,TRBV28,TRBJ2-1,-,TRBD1,TGTGCCGCTAAACAGGGGGATGAGCAGTTCTTC,CAAKQGDEQFF
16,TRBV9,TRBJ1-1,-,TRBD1,TGTGCCAGCAGCGTAGCAGGAACAGGGGGAAGGACTGAAGCTTTCTTT,CASSVAGTGGRTEAFF
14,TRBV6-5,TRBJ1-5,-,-,TGTGCCAGCAAGGAGCGGGAGGGCAATCAGCCCCAGCATTTT,CASKEREGNQPQHF
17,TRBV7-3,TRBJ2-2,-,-,TGTGCCAGCAGCCAAACTTTAGCGGAGGGGCCTTACGGGGAGCTGTTTTTT,CASSQTLAEGPYGELFF
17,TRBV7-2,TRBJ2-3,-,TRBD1,TGTGCCAGCAGCCTCTTAGGCACAGGGGTTCATCCAGATACGCAGTATTTT,CASSLLGTGVHPDTQYF
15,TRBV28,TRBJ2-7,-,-,TGTGCCAGCAGTTTGCAGGGTAGTGGCTCCTACGAGCAGTACTTC,CASSLQGSGSYEQYF
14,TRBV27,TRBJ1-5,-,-,TGTGCCAGCAGTGAACAGGGCCCATCACAGCCCCAGCATTTT,CASSEQGPSQPQHF
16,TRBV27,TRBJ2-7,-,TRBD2,TGTGCCAGCGGGAGGTCCGGGACTAGCGGGAGGTACGAGCAGTACTTC,CASGRSGTSGRYEQYF
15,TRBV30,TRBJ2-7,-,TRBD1,TGTGCCTGGAGTCCACCGGGACAGAGGATCGGCGAGCAGTACTTC,CAWSPPGQRIGEQYF
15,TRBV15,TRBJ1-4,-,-,TGTGCCACCAGCATTGGTTACTTTACTAATGAAAAACTGTTTTTT,CATSIGYFTNEKLFF
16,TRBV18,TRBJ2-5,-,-,TGTGCCAGCTCACCATTTAGTGCCTTACTTACGGAGACCCAGTACTTC,CASSPFSALLTETQYF
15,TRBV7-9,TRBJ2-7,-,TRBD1,TGTGCCAGCAGCTTGGGACAGGGGGTATTCCACGAGCAGTACTTC,CASSLGQGVFHEQYF
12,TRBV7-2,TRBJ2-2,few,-,TGTGCCAGCTCCTTAAACACCGGGGAGCTGTTTTTT,CASSLNTGELFF
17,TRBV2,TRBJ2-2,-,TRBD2,TGTGCCAGCAGTGATGGCGGGAGGGTTACGAACACCGGGGAGCTGTTTTTT,CASSDGGRVTNTGELFF
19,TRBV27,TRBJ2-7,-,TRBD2,TGTGCCAGCCGGTCATCCCCGGGACTAGCGGGAGTTCGCTCCTACGAGCAGTACTTC,CASRSSPGLAGVRSYEQYF
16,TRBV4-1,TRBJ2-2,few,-,TGCGCCAGCAGCCAAGCCCTGGCGGTTAGCACCGGGGAGCTGTTTTTT,CASSQALAVSTGELFF
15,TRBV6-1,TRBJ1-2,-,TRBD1,TGTGCCAGCACCTCGTGGGACAGGGGGAACTATGGCTACACCTTC,CASTSWDRGNYGYTF
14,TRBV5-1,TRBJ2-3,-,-,TGCGCCAGCAGCTTGAACGGGGAGGTAGATACGCAGTATTTT,CASSLNGEVDTQYF
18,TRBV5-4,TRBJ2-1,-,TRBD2,TGTGCCAGCAGCTTGGTTCGACTAGCGGGAGCGGGGGTAAATGAGCAGTTCTTC,CASSLVRLAGAGVNEQFF
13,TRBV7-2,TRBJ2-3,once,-,TGTGCCAGCAGCGGGGGCCACACAGATACGCAGTATTTT,CASSGGHTDTQYF
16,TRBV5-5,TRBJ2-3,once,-,TGTGCCAGCAGCTTGGACAGGTGGAAGGGCACAGATACGCAGTATTTT,CASSLDRWKGTDTQYF
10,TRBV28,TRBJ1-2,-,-,TGTGCCACCGGAGGTTATGGCTACACCTTC,CATGGYGYTF
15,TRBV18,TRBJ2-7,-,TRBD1,TGTGCCAGCTCAGACTACAGGGGTTTGACCTACGAGCAGTACTTC,CASSDYRGLTYEQYF
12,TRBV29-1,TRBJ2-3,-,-,TGCAGCGTTGCAGGGGATCCAGATACGCAGTATTTT,CSVAGDPDTQYF
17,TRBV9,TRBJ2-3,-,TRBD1,TGTGCCAGCAGCGTAGTAGAGGGGACAGTCCGCACAGATACGCAGTATTTT,CASSVVEGTVRTDTQYF
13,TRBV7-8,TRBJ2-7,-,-,TGTGCCAGCAGCCCCACTAGATTCTACGAGCAGTACTTC,CASSPTRFYEQYF
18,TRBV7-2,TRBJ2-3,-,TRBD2,TGTGCCAGCAGCTTATCGCTAGCGGGGGGGCCGGGTGCAGATACGCAGTATTTT,CASSLSLAGGPGADTQYF
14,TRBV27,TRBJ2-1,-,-,TGTGCCAGCAGTTCCCTCCTCAGGGCCAATGAGCAGTTCTTC,CASSSLLRANEQFF
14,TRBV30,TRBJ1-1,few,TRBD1,TGTGCCTGGAGTCTCCCGGGGACAGGGTTTTCAGCTTTCTTT,CAWSLPGTGFSAFF
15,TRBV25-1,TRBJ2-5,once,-,TGTGCCAGCACTACAATGGGGAGGTCCAAAGAGACCCAGTACTTC,CASTTMGRSKETQYF
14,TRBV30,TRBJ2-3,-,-,TGTGCCTGCCGGACAGTCGGAGGCACAGATACGCAGTATTTT,CACRTVGGTDTQYF
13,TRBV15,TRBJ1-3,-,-,TGTGCCACCAGCAGACCGTCTGGAAACACCATATATTTT,CATSRPSGNTIYF
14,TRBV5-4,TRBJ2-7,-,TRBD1,TGTGCCAGCAGGTCCGGGACAGCGTCCTACGAGCAGTACTTC,CASRSGTASYEQYF
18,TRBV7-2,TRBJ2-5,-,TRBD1,TGTGCCAGCAGCTTAGCCCCCCCGGACAGGGTTCTTCGGGAGACCCAGTACTTC,CASSLAPPDRVLRETQYF
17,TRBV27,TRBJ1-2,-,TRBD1,TGTGCCAGCAGTTCCCTGACAGGGGTGGGGTCTAACTATGGCTACACCTTC,CASSSLTGVGSNYGYTF
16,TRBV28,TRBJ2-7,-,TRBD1,TGTGCCAGCAGTTTAACCGACAGGGCCGACTCCTACGAGCAGTACTTC,CASSLTDRADSYEQYF
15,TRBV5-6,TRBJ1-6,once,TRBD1,TGTGCCAGCAGCCCCCCGGGACAGTATAATTCACCCCTCCACTTT,CASSPPGQYNSPLHF
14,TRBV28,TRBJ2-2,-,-,TGTGCCAGCAGTTTAGGCGGGAACACCGGGGAGCTGTTTTTT,CASSLGGNTGELFF
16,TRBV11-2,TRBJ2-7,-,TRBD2,TGTGCCAGCAGCTTAGATTCACTAGCGATTTCCTACGAGCAGTACTTC,CASSLDSLAISYEQYF
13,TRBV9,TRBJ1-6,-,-,TGTGCCAGCAGCGTAGGCGGCGATTCACCCCTCCACTTT,CASSVGGDSPLHF
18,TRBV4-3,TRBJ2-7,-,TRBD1,TGCGCCAGCAGCCAAGATAGGGCAGGGGGTCTCCTATCCTACGAGCAGTACTTC,CASSQDRAGGLLSYEQYF
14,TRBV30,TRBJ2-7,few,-,TGTGCCTGGGACCGGGACACAAGGTTCTACGAGCAGTACTTC,CAWDRDTRFYEQYF
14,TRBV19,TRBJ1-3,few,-,TGTGCCAGTAGCCCTGAGAGGCTTGGAAACACCATATATTTT,CASSPERLGNTIYF